The next 32 T cell receptor beta chains were all read from a single sample in a study of human T cells and chemical hapten exposure. The time point was: patch test 2, 6 weeks after DPC sensitization. Treatment here: therapeutic diphenylcyclopropenone sensitization with weekly scalp DPC. TCRdb processed the RACE reads anew with MiXCR; each CDR3 protein has one entry. The sample includes a few hundred thousand distinct CDR3 sequences, around 6% of them seen just once. The sequencing here drew on whole blood, taken in connection with sensitization to the hapten diphenylcyclopropenone (DPC). The receptors were gathered from a woman aged 18-29 years with alopecia areata. Some clones in this sample may be carry-over from other donors' samples.

This clonotype was seen many times. The V gene is TRBV6-2 or TRBV6-3, the J gene TRBJ2-1; the D is unclear. The CDR3 runs 12 residues. Germline V gene sequence: CDR1 MNHEY, CDR2 SVGEGT. Trimming removed 10 bases at V and 5 bases at J, with 12 bases between. The CDR3 nucleotides read TGTGCCACCCAAGTGGGTAACAATGAGCAGTTCTTC. Amino acid sequence: CATQVGNNEQFF.

Only a few counts were recorded for this clonotype. This chain links TRBV28 with TRBJ2-3, with 9 bases lining up with TRBD1. After removal of 2 bases from V and 4 bases from J, the junction contained 7 bases not matched to a gene. The CDR3 covers 16 residues. From germline, CDR1 is MDHEN and CDR2 SYDVKM. The CDR3 spells CASSLTAGQGSDTQYF. CDR3 bases: TGTGCCAGCAGTTTAACGGCGGGACAGGGATCAGATACGCAGTATTTT.

The sample holds many counts of this clonotype. The chain employs TRBV4-2 and TRBJ1-2; D might be TRBD1 (6 bases). The CDR3 has 15 residues. Germline CDR1 reads LGHNA; CDR2 reads YNFKEQ. Trimming left V 1 base short and J 4 bases short, with 13 bases between. CDR3: CASSQGDDRTYGYTF. Written as DNA, the CDR3 is TGTGCCAGCAGCCAAGGAGACGACAGGACCTATGGCTACACCTTC.

This clonotype has more than one count but fewer than ten. This sequence joins TRBV5-1 and TRBJ2-3; no clear D gene. Germline V gene lookup returns CDR1 SGHRS and CDR2 YFSETQ. Deletions cut 0 bases from V and 1 base from J, with 9 bases between. CDR3 length: 15 residues. The CDR3 DNA reads TGCGCCAGCAGCTTGGTTGAGCAGCGCACAGATACGCAGTATTTT. Translated, it gives CASSLVEQRTDTQYF.

In this sample, this clonotype turned up many times. The chain is built from TRBV2 and TRBJ1-2; D is undetermined. CDR1 and CDR2 (germline): SNHLY, FYNNEI. The V end was cut by 6 bases, the J end by 4 bases, with 15 bases between. The CDR3 spans 14 residues. The CDR3 DNA reads TGTGCCAGCAGGGAGGACGGCTCTACCTATGGCTACACCTTC. Translation: CASREDGSTYGYTF. The whole variable domain, filled in from reference TRBV2 and TRBJ1-2, reads EPEVTQTPSHQVTQMGQEVILRCVPISNHLYFYWYRQILGQKVEFLVSFYNNEISEKSEIFDDQFSVERPDGSNFTLKIRSTKLEDSAMYFCASREDGSTYGYTFGSGTRLTVV.

This clonotype was picked up a small number of times. This chain connects TRBV28 to TRBJ1-1, with D hard to call. Germline V gene sequence: CDR1 MDHEN, CDR2 SYDVKM. This CDR3 is 14 amino acids long. Deletions cut 1 base from V and 7 bases from J, with 13 bases between. CDR3 protein: CASSLLLEASEAFF. DNA for the CDR3: TGTGCCAGCAGTTTATTGCTTGAGGCAAGTGAAGCTTTCTTT.

This clonotype was counted at least ten times. The CDR3 sequence: CASSVGADSSGNTIYF. The DNA of the CDR3 is TGTGCCAGCAGCGTAGGGGCAGACTCCTCTGGAAACACCATATATTTT. The chain carries TRBV9 and TRBJ1-3; unclear D gene. The CDR3 totals 16 residues. Trimming cost V 0 bases and J 0 bases, with 10 bases left between them. The germline CDR1 and CDR2 sequences are SGDLS and YYNGEE.

This clonotype turned up a few times. The chain joins TRBV19 to TRBJ2-7; 7 bases match TRBD1. This CDR3 is built from 14 residues. The germline CDR1 and CDR2 sequences are LNHDA and SQIVND (reference sequence). J gave up 1 base and V 3 bases, and 3 bases lay outside the gene matches. The DNA of the CDR3 is TGTGCCAGTAGTATGGGGGACAGTTCCTACGAGCAGTACTTC. Amino acids: CASSMGDSSYEQYF.

In this sample, this clonotype turned up many times. The V call is TRBV29-1, the J call TRBJ2-3, with 11 nucleotides matching TRBD2. Germline V gene data show CDR1 as SQVTM and CDR2 as ANQGSEA. The CDR3 has 16 amino acids. The J segment lost 3 bases and the V segment lost 5 bases, leaving 10 bases of the junction unmatched. For the CDR3, the DNA is TGCAGCGTTATATTTCTAGCGGGGGGAGGTACAGATACGCAGTATTTT. This encodes CSVIFLAGGGTDTQYF.

This clonotype was recorded many times. The chain has TRBV2 and TRBJ2-3; 7 bases are a match to TRBD1. Looked up from germline, CDR1 is SNHLY and CDR2 is FYNNEI. The junction had 10 bases not matched to a gene; V was cut back by 8 bases and J by 2 bases. This CDR3 comprises 15 residues. CDR3 coding DNA: TGTGCCAGCCGGAAGGGACAGAGCTACACAGATACGCAGTATTTT. Amino acid sequence: CASRKGQSYTDTQYF.

The chain combines TRBV20-1 with TRBJ2-3; 12 bases agree with TRBD2. Trimming at V came to 0 bases and at J to 2 bases, leaving 9 bases not matched to a gene. The CDR3 is made up of 18 amino acids. CDR1 DFQATT and CDR2 SNEGSKA come from the germline V gene (reference sequence). The CDR3, as DNA: TGCAGTGCTAGAGATCCCCTAGCGGGGGGGCGAGCCACAGATACGCAGTATTTT. Translation gives CSARDPLAGGRATDTQYF.

In its sample, this clonotype was seen a few times. V is TRBV10-3 and J is TRBJ2-3; no clear D gene. CDR1 is ENHRY, CDR2 SYGVKD, per germline. CDR3 length: 15 amino acids. Trimming removed 4 bases at V and 0 bases at J, with 11 bases between. The CDR3 sequence: CAISALTTSTDTQYF. CDR3 in DNA: TGTGCCATCAGTGCTCTAACTACTAGCACAGATACGCAGTATTTT.

This clonotype occurred a few times. The genes are TRBV4-2 and TRBJ2-3, with a possible D match to TRBD2 (5 bases). CDR3 size: 16 residues. Germline assignment: CDR1 LGHNA and CDR2 YNFKEQ. Trimming removed 0 bases at V and 0 bases at J, with 10 bases between. Written as DNA, the CDR3 is TGTGCCAGCAGCCAAGAACGTCGGGGAAGCACAGATACGCAGTATTTT. It specifies CASSQERRGSTDTQYF.

In this sample, this clonotype turned up many times. This chain connects TRBV3-1 to TRBJ2-5, with 7 bases matching TRBD1. V lost 0 bases and J lost 1; bases outside the gene matches: 11. Germline loops: CDR1 LGHDT, CDR2 YNNKEL (reference sequence). The CDR3 has 18 amino acids. DNA for the CDR3: TGTGCCAGCAGCCAAGATCCCTCGACAGGGCGCTTCCAAGAGACCCAGTACTTC. Protein product: CASSQDPSTGRFQETQYF.

The table lists this clonotype with many counts. J is TRBJ1-1 and V is TRBV6-6; the D gene is possibly TRBD1 (5 bases). CDR3 length: 12 residues. The V end lost 5 bases, the J end lost 3 bases, and 7 bases lay between the germline ends. Germline values: CDR1 MNHNY, CDR2 SVGAGI (reference sequence). The CDR3 here is CASSQGHTEAFF. CDR3 bases: TGTGCCAGCAGTCAGGGCCACACTGAAGCTTTCTTT.

This clonotype appeared a few times. This chain uses TRBV20-1 with TRBJ2-1; 7 positions agree with TRBD1. The CDR3 length is 11 residues. Trimming took 4 bases from V and 12 from J; bases not matched to a gene: 6. Germline loops: CDR1 DFQATT, CDR2 SNEGSKA (reference sequence). The CDR3 sequence: CSATPGGRQFF. The CDR3 coding sequence is TGCAGTGCTACCCCAGGGGGTAGGCAGTTCTTC.

This clonotype was counted at least ten times. This chain links TRBV10-3 with TRBJ1-3; D uncertain. Germline assignment: CDR1 ENHRY and CDR2 SYGVKD. The CDR3 runs to 15 residues. The V end was cut by 0 bases, the J end by 2 bases, with 8 bases between. This CDR3 reads CAISESREAGNTIYF. In DNA form, the CDR3 reads TGTGCCATCAGTGAGTCAAGGGAGGCTGGAAACACCATATATTTT.

This clonotype has a count of ten or more. This chain links TRBV3-1 with TRBJ2-5; TRBD1 matches at 8 bases. After removal of 10 bases from V and 2 bases from J, the junction contained 6 bases not matched to a gene. The CDR3 length is 13 residues. The germline gives CDR1 LGHDT, CDR2 YNNKEL (reference sequence). CDR3 residues: CATGGLSQETQYF. The CDR3, as DNA: TGTGCCACAGGGGGCCTATCTCAAGAGACCCAGTACTTC.

This clonotype was detected only a few times. The J gene is TRBJ2-5, the V gene TRBV7-8; the D gene is possibly TRBD1 (6 bases). Germline CDR1 is SGHVS and CDR2 is FQNEAQ. The CDR3 sequence is 15 residues long. The V and J ends lost 4 bases and 2 bases respectively, with 14 bases between them. CDR3 region: CASSSGQLFQETQYF. The CDR3 nucleotides read TGTGCCAGCAGCTCTGGACAGCTCTTTCAAGAGACCCAGTACTTC.

This clonotype was counted only a few times. This chain connects TRBV3-1 to TRBJ2-3; 12 bases are a match to TRBD1. The germline gives CDR1 LGHDT, CDR2 YNNKEL (reference sequence). This CDR3 has 17 amino acids. Trimming took 0 bases from V and 6 from J; bases not matched to a gene: 7. This chain's CDR3 is CASSQDLGDRGLDTQYF. Here the CDR3 DNA reads TGTGCCAGCAGCCAAGATCTTGGGGACAGGGGGCTGGATACGCAGTATTTT.

In its sample, this clonotype was seen many times. This chain connects TRBV3-1 to TRBJ1-1, with 10 bases that match TRBD1. This CDR3 comprises 18 residues. The germline V gene has CDR1 LGHDT and CDR2 YNNKEL (reference sequence). The J segment lost 4 bases and the V segment lost 3 bases, leaving 14 bases of the junction unmatched. The DNA for the CDR3 is TGTGCCAGCAGCCATCTGTCCCGGACAGGGGGGGTCGGCACTGAAGCTTTCTTT. Protein sequence: CASSHLSRTGGVGTEAFF.

This clonotype has only a few counts. The V call is TRBV20-1, the J call TRBJ1-1, with 8 bases lining up with TRBD1. Germline CDR1 and CDR2: DFQATT and SNEGSKA (reference sequence). The CDR3 contains 12 residues. CDR3 protein: CARGQGHTEAFF. DNA of the CDR3: TGCGCCAGAGGACAGGGCCACACTGAAGCTTTCTTT.

This clonotype turned up a few times. The gene calls are TRBV2 and TRBJ2-3; weak D call: TRBD2 (5 bases). Germline CDR1 SNHLY, CDR2 FYNNEI. The CDR3 length is 18 residues. Trimming took off 7 bases at V and 10 bases at J, with 33 bases between the two ends. This CDR3 reads CASMEDAVLVDRYTSQYF. As DNA, the CDR3 is TGTGCCAGCATGGAGGACGCCGTTCTGGTTGATCGATATACGTCGCAGTATTTT.

The chain recombines TRBV3-1 with TRBJ2-7; D may be TRBD2 (7 bases). Trimming stripped 8 bases from V and 4 bases from J, with 15 bases between. CDR1 and CDR2 from the germline V gene are LGHDT and YNNKEL (reference sequence). CDR3 length equals 13 residues. CDR3 DNA sequence: TGTGCCAGCCTAGGGGGGGATACTTACGAGCAGTACTTC. It is translated as CASLGGDTYEQYF.

A few counts support this clonotype. The chain carries TRBV3-1 and TRBJ2-2, with D hard to call. The CDR3 consists of 15 residues. In germline, CDR1 is LGHDT, CDR2 YNNKEL (reference sequence). V lost 0 bases to trimming and J lost 8 bases, with 13 bases between them. The CDR3 DNA follows: TGTGCCAGCAGCCAAGAGGATCAGTATGGAGGGGAGCTGTTTTTT. Translated: CASSQEDQYGGELFF.

This clonotype was recorded a few times. The chain has TRBV4-1 and TRBJ1-4; D unclear. The CDR3 is 16 amino acids. V lost 5 bases and J 8 bases, leaving 21 bases between the germline ends. Germline V lookup: CDR1 MGHRA, CDR2 YSYEKL. CDR3 DNA: TGCGCCAGCAGCGCAAGAGAACGGACCTTTGGGGAAAAACTGTTTTTT. It encodes CASSARERTFGEKLFF.

This clonotype occurred many times. This chain connects TRBV6-2 or TRBV6-3 to TRBJ1-5, with unresolved D. The germline V gene encodes CDR1 MNHEY and CDR2 SVGEGT. This CDR3 comprises 15 residues. The V end was cut by 8 bases, the J end by 0 bases, with 14 bases between. The CDR3, as DNA: TGTGCCAGCGCCACAACGGTGAATAGCAATCAGCCCCAGCATTTT. This gives the protein CASATTVNSNQPQHF.

V is TRBV28 and J is TRBJ2-7; D is perhaps TRBD2 (6 bases). The CDR3 loop spans 15 amino acids. Trimming took off 4 bases at V and 0 bases at J, with 13 bases between the two ends. Germline values: CDR1 MDHEN, CDR2 SYDVKM. CDR3 coding DNA: TGTGCCAGCAGTTCCCGGGCCGGGGGCTCCTACGAGCAGTACTTC. Translated: CASSSRAGGSYEQYF.

At least ten counts were recorded for this clonotype. CDR3 sequence reads: CSADRQGDQPQHF. The CDR3 DNA follows: TGCAGTGCTGATAGACAGGGAGATCAGCCCCAGCATTTT. The chain has TRBV20-1 and TRBJ1-5; 7 bases agree with TRBD1. CDR1 is DFQATT and CDR2 is SNEGSKA in the germline V gene (reference sequence). The V segment lost 5 bases and the J segment 5 bases; nucleotides outside the gene matches: 6. This CDR3 has 13 residues.

The table lists this clonotype with a few counts. The chain links TRBV6-1 to TRBJ2-7; tentatively, D is TRBD2 (6 bases). Germline CDR1 reads MNHNS; CDR2 reads SASEGT. V was pared by 10 bases and J by 6 bases, with 16 bases between. This CDR3 is built from 12 residues. The CDR3 nucleotides read TGTGCCACCCGGGAGAGTTTGCGCGAGCAGTACTTC. Translation gives CATRESLREQYF.

This clonotype was seen ten or more times. The chain uses TRBV6-2 or TRBV6-3 and TRBJ2-2; D ambiguous. Deletions cut 6 bases from V and 1 base from J, with 6 bases between. The CDR3 sequence is 13 residues long. Germline loops: CDR1 MNHEY, CDR2 SVGEGT. For the CDR3, the DNA is TGTGCCAGCAGCCCCAAGAACACCGGGGAGCTGTTTTTT. Protein sequence: CASSPKNTGELFF.

In this sample, this clonotype turned up many times. CDR3 sequence reads: CASSLAFQTDTQYF. The CDR3 region has the DNA TGTGCCAGCAGCTTAGCGTTCCAGACAGATACGCAGTATTTT. The chain links TRBV7-2 to TRBJ2-3; no definite D call. The germline V gene has CDR1 SGHTA and CDR2 FQGNSA. Trimming removed 0 bases at V and 3 bases at J, with 7 bases between. This CDR3 region has 14 residues.